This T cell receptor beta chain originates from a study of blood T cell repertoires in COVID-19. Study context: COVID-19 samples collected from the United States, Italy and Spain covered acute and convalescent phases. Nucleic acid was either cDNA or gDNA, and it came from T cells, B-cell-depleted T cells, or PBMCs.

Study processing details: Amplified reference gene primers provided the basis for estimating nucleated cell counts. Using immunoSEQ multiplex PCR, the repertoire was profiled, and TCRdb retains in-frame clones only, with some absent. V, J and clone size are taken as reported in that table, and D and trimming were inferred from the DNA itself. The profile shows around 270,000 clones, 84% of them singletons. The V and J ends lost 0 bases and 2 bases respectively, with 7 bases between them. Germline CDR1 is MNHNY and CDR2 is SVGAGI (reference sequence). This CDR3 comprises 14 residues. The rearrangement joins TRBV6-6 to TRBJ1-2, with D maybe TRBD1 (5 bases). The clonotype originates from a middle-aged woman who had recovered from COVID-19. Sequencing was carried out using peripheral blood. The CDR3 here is CASSYSGRNYGYTF. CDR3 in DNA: TGTGCCAGCAGTTACTCGGGGCGGAACTATGGCTACACCTTC.